Listed here are 27 T cell receptor beta chains from one sample, sequenced in a study of blood T cell repertoires in COVID-19. Clones were sequenced by immunoSEQ multiplex PCR, and TCRdb holds only the in-frame ones, with some missing. The repertoire holds about 78,000 clones, with 75% to 95% as singletons. The sample taken for sequencing was peripheral blood. The receptors were sampled from a woman older than 75 with acute or convalescent COVID-19.

This clone appeared a few times. The chain has TRBV10-1 and TRBJ2-1; D is uncertain. V was pared by 6 bases and J by 7 bases, with 13 bases between. CDR3 length: 13 residues. CDR1 and CDR2 (germline): WNHNN, SYGVQD (reference sequence). CDR3 bases: TGCGCCAGCAGCCCCCCAGGTTTTAATGAGCAGTTCTTC. Its protein product is CASSPPGFNEQFF.

The chain is built from TRBV3-1 (or the pseudogene TRBV3-2) and TRBJ1-5; D is ambiguous. Trimming took off 1 base at V and 4 bases at J, with 5 bases between the two ends. The CDR3 loop spans 13 amino acids. Germline V gives CDR1 LGHDT, CDR2 YNNKEL (reference sequence). CDR3 sequence: CASSQVENQPQHF. The CDR3 nucleotides are TGTGCCAGCAGCCAAGTTGAGAATCAGCCCCAGCATTTT.

The CDR3 DNA follows: TGTGCCATCAGTGACAGGCAAGAGACCCAGTACTTC. Translating gives CAISDRQETQYF. The chain combines TRBV10-3 with TRBJ2-5; no clear D. Trimming shortened V by 3 bases and J by 2 bases, and 4 bases separated the two germline ends. The CDR3 sequence is 12 residues long. Germline CDR1 is ENHRY and CDR2 is SYGVKD.

J is TRBJ1-1 and V is TRBV27; TRBD1 is a possible D gene (5 bases). The CDR3 is 14 residues long. Trimming took off 3 bases at V and 1 base at J, with 9 bases between the two ends. CDR1 and CDR2 from the germline V gene are MNHEY and SMNVEV (reference sequence). CDR3 sequence (DNA): TGTGCCAGCAGTTTTAGGGGCCAGAACACTGAAGCTTTCTTT. This encodes CASSFRGQNTEAFF.

This chain joins TRBV19 and TRBJ1-1, with D uncertain. CDR3 length equals 11 residues. The germline V and J ends were trimmed by 3 bases and 4 bases, with 3 bases remaining between them. CDR1 is LNHDA, CDR2 SQIVND, per germline (reference sequence). CDR3 loop: CASSILTEAFF. The CDR3 nucleotides read TGTGCCAGTAGTATTCTCACTGAAGCTTTCTTT.

The sample holds one count of this clone. The chain uses TRBV28 and TRBJ2-1, with TRBD1 matching over 8 bases. V dropped 3 bases and J dropped 9; count of bases not matched to a gene: 7. The CDR3 spans 14 residues. The germline V gene has CDR1 MDHEN and CDR2 SYDVKM. The CDR3 protein is CASSFSGGFGEQFF. The DNA for the CDR3 is TGTGCCAGCAGTTTTTCAGGGGGCTTTGGTGAGCAGTTCTTC.

The CDR3 spells CAQHRSQSSSGNTIYF. CDR3 in DNA: TGCGCCCAGCACCGGAGTCAGAGCTCCTCTGGAAACACCATATATTTT. The chain employs TRBV5-1 and TRBJ1-3; no definite D call. The CDR3 totals 16 residues. V shed 10 bases and J shed 0 bases, with 20 bases lying between them. Looked up from germline, CDR1 is SGHRS and CDR2 is YFSETQ. The full variable domain, in which reference TRBV5-1 and TRBJ1-3 provide the parts outside the CDR3, is KAGVTQTPRYLIKTRGQQVTLSCSPISGHRSVSWYQQTPGQGLQFLFEYFSETQRNKGNFPGRFSGRQFSNSRSEMNVSTLELGDSALYLCAQHRSQSSSGNTIYFGEGSWLTVV.

The chain couples TRBV14 to TRBJ2-7, with D perhaps matching TRBD2 (6 bases). Trimming pared 3 bases from V and 3 bases from J, leaving 12 bases between. CDR1 and CDR2 from the germline V gene are SGHDN and FVKESK. The CDR3 extends over 14 amino acids. The CDR3 nucleotides read TGTGCCAGCAGCCAGCTGGCGGGGCACTACGAGCAGTACTTC. Protein product: CASSQLAGHYEQYF.

The chain links TRBV19 to TRBJ2-4; 8 positions match TRBD1. V lost 10 bases to trimming and J lost 7 bases; unmatched junction nucleotides: 12. The CDR3 spans 14 residues. Germline CDR1 is LNHDA and CDR2 is SQIVND (reference sequence). For the CDR3, the DNA is TGTGCCACAACAAAACAGGGGGTGGGGAACATTCAGTACTTC. As protein: CATTKQGVGNIQYF.

The chain employs TRBV2 and TRBJ1-5; D is undetermined. Germline loops: CDR1 SNHLY, CDR2 FYNNEI. V shed 4 bases and J shed 0 bases, with 10 bases lying between them. This CDR3 region has 15 residues. CDR3 in amino acids: CASSGHEVSNQPQHF. CDR3 nucleotide sequence: TGTGCCAGCAGTGGACACGAAGTTAGCAATCAGCCCCAGCATTTT.

CDR3 sequence reads: CASSPAGNSGNTIYF. The CDR3 region has the DNA TGTGCCAGCAGCCCCGCAGGGAACTCTGGAAACACCATATATTTT. V usage is TRBV14 and J usage is TRBJ1-3; D is possibly TRBD1 (5 bases). Germline CDR1 and CDR2: SGHDN and FVKESK. Trimming took off 4 bases at V and 0 bases at J, with 10 bases between the two ends. This CDR3 is built from 15 residues. Complete variable domain (other parts from reference TRBV14 and TRBJ1-3): EAGVTQFPSHSVIEKGQTVTLRCDPISGHDNLYWYRRVMGKEIKFLLHFVKESKQDESGMPNNRFLAERTGGTYSTLKVQPAELEDSGVYFCASSPAGNSGNTIYFGEGSWLTVV.

This sequence joins TRBV5-1 and TRBJ2-6; 11 nucleotides match TRBD1. CDR1 SGHRS and CDR2 YFSETQ come from the germline V gene. The V segment lost 4 bases and the J segment 0 bases; nucleotides outside the gene matches: 3. The CDR3 loop spans 17 amino acids. The CDR3 spells CASSAGQGASGANVLTF. The CDR3 bases are TGCGCCAGCAGCGCCGGACAGGGGGCCTCTGGGGCCAACGTCCTGACTTTC. The full variable domain, in which reference TRBV5-1 and TRBJ2-6 provide the parts outside the CDR3, is KAGVTQTPRYLIKTRGQQVTLSCSPISGHRSVSWYQQTPGQGLQFLFEYFSETQRNKGNFPGRFSGRQFSNSRSEMNVSTLELGDSALYLCASSAGQGASGANVLTFGAGSRLTVL.

This clone showed up just a few times. The rearrangement joins TRBV5-1 to TRBJ1-1; D unresolved. Germline loops: CDR1 SGHRS, CDR2 YFSETQ. The V end was cut by 0 bases, the J end by 1 base, with 10 bases between. The CDR3 is 15 amino acids. In DNA, the CDR3 is TGCGCCAGCAGCTTGGCGCCAGGAACGAACACTGAAGCTTTCTTT. Residues: CASSLAPGTNTEAFF. The entire variable domain, with the rest obtained from reference TRBV5-1 and TRBJ1-1, is as follows: KAGVTQTPRYLIKTRGQQVTLSCSPISGHRSVSWYQQTPGQGLQFLFEYFSETQRNKGNFPGRFSGRQFSNSRSEMNVSTLELGDSALYLCASSLAPGTNTEAFFGQGTRLTVV.

This chain connects TRBV27 to TRBJ2-1; the match to TRBD2 covers 11 bases. V lost 2 bases to trimming and J lost 4 bases; unmatched junction nucleotides: 7. The CDR3 is made up of 17 amino acids. CDR1 and CDR2 from the germline V gene are MNHEY and SMNVEV (reference sequence). The CDR3 coding sequence is TGTGCCAGCAGTTTACTAGCGGGAGGCCGGAGATACAATGAGCAGTTCTTC. It yields the protein CASSLLAGGRRYNEQFF.

The J gene is TRBJ1-6, the V gene TRBV15; TRBD1 agrees at 7 bases. The V and J ends lost 1 base and 3 bases, in that order; junction bases with no gene match: 3. The CDR3 sequence is 16 residues long. Germline-derived CDR1 and CDR2 are LNHNV and YYDKDF (reference sequence). CDR3 region: CATSRAGQLYNSPLHF. The CDR3 region has the DNA TGTGCCACCAGCAGAGCGGGACAGCTCTATAATTCACCCCTCCACTTT. The full variable domain, in which reference TRBV15 and TRBJ1-6 provide the parts outside the CDR3, is DAMVIQNPRYQVTQFGKPVTLSCSQTLNHNVMYWYQQKSSQAPKLLFHYYDKDFNNEADTPDNFQSRRPNTSFCFLDIRSPGLGDTAMYLCATSRAGQLYNSPLHFGNGTRLTVT.

The CDR3 DNA sequence: TGTGCCAGCTCGCGTACTAGCGGAACTGACAATGAGCAGTTCTTC. This codes for CASSRTSGTDNEQFF. This chain uses TRBV18 with TRBJ2-1; 8 bases are a match to TRBD2. CDR1 KGHSH and CDR2 LQKENI come from the germline V gene. The CDR3 spans 15 residues. Trimming at V came to 6 bases and at J to 5 bases, leaving 9 bases not matched to a gene.

The chain carries TRBV9 and TRBJ1-3; D might be TRBD1 (6 bases). The CDR3 extends over 17 amino acids. The germline V gene encodes CDR1 SGDLS and CDR2 YYNGEE. The germline V and J ends were trimmed by 3 bases and 6 bases, with 22 bases remaining between them. The CDR3 nucleotides are TGTGCCAGCAGCGGTAGCACATCCAGGGGATTTGAAAACACCATATATTTT. This gives the protein CASSGSTSRGFENTIYF.

V usage is TRBV3-1 (or the pseudogene TRBV3-2) and J usage is TRBJ2-1; a possible D gene is TRBD1 (5 bases). The V end lost 0 bases, the J end lost 0 bases, and 15 bases lay between the germline ends. The V gene's germline CDR1 is LGHDT and CDR2 YNNKEL (reference sequence). This CDR3 is 18 amino acids long. The CDR3 coding sequence is TGTGCCAGCAGCCAAGAACTATATAGGGGTTACTCCTACAATGAGCAGTTCTTC. Its protein product is CASSQELYRGYSYNEQFF.

This clone was seen a few times. The genes are TRBV27 and TRBJ2-3; 7 positions agree with TRBD2. The CDR3 runs 14 residues. The germline V gene has CDR1 MNHEY and CDR2 SMNVEV (reference sequence). V shed 4 bases, J shed 1 base, and the junction held 2 bases outside the gene matches. The CDR3: CASSYTSGTDTQYF. CDR3 bases: TGTGCCAGCAGTTACACTAGCGGCACAGATACGCAGTATTTT.

The V gene is TRBV5-1, the J gene TRBJ2-1; 11 bases are a match to TRBD2. The germline CDR1 and CDR2 sequences are SGHRS and YFSETQ. The CDR3 contains 15 residues. The V gene end was trimmed by 5 bases and the J gene end by 9 bases; junction bases not matched to a gene: 10. CDR3 DNA sequence: TGCGCCAGCAGAGCGATAGCGGGAGGGCCGGGTGAGCAGTTCTTC. Translation: CASRAIAGGPGEQFF.

This chain joins TRBV12-5 and TRBJ2-1; weak D call: TRBD1 (6 bases). Trimming removed 1 base from V and 5 bases from J, with 12 bases in between. The germline CDR1 and CDR2 sequences are LGHNT and FRNRAP. This CDR3 has 15 residues. DNA for the CDR3: TGTGCTAGTGGTTTGGATAGACAGGAAAACAATGAGCAGTTCTTC. Amino acids: CASGLDRQENNEQFF.

The rearrangement links TRBV6-2 or TRBV6-3 to TRBJ1-2, with a weak D call TRBD1 (5 bases). Germline lookup yields CDR1 MNHEY and CDR2 SVGEGT. The V end lost 5 bases, the J end lost 3 bases, and 10 bases lay between the germline ends. There are 13 residues in the CDR3. The chain's CDR3 is CASSISQDYGYTF. The CDR3 region has the DNA TGTGCCAGCAGTATTTCACAGGACTATGGCTACACCTTC.

This chain links TRBV12-3 or TRBV12-4 with TRBJ1-2; D gene unclear. This CDR3 spans 13 amino acids. Trimming took 7 bases from V and 8 from J, leaving 17 bases between them. CDR3 loop: CASTIEGMGGYTF. The CDR3 DNA reads TGTGCCAGCACCATCGAGGGTATGGGCGGCTACACCTTC.

V and J are TRBV3-1 (or the pseudogene TRBV3-2) and TRBJ1-1; possibly TRBD1 for D (6 bases). The CDR3 has 15 residues. Germline V gene sequence: CDR1 LGHDT, CDR2 YNNKEL (reference sequence). Trimming took 4 bases from V and 3 from J, leaving 15 bases between them. CDR3 residues: CASSPWTVRYTEAFF. CDR3 nucleotides: TGTGCCAGCAGCCCTTGGACAGTTCGGTACACTGAAGCTTTCTTT.

The chain carries TRBV6-5 and TRBJ1-1; TRBD1 matches at 7 bases. V shed 7 bases, J shed 7 bases, and the junction held 15 bases outside the gene matches. Germline loops: CDR1 MNHEY, CDR2 SVGAGI. The CDR3 spans 15 residues. The CDR3 reads CASTQGTANQIEAFF. The DNA for the CDR3 is TGTGCCAGCACTCAAGGGACAGCAAATCAGATTGAAGCTTTCTTT.

The chain employs TRBV28 and TRBJ2-7; tentative D call: TRBD2 (6 bases). CDR1 MDHEN and CDR2 SYDVKM come from the germline V gene. Between the trimmed V and J ends, which lost 3 bases and 4 bases, there was a span of 13 bases. This CDR3 spans 14 amino acids. CDR3 in DNA: TGTGCCAGCAGTTTCCCCGGGACTTTTTACGAGCAGTACTTC. Translation: CASSFPGTFYEQYF.

The chain is built from TRBV9 and TRBJ2-3; D gene uncertain. Looked up from germline, CDR1 is SGDLS and CDR2 is YYNGEE. Trimming left V 4 bases short and J 2 bases short, with 14 bases between. The CDR3 runs to 15 residues. The CDR3: CASSMAGRYTDTQYF. As DNA, the CDR3 is TGTGCCAGCAGCATGGCCGGCAGGTACACAGATACGCAGTATTTT.